The 22 T cell receptor beta chains below were found in one sample sequenced in a study of shared clonotypes between healthy human individuals. The repertoire was sequenced with immunoSEQ multiplex PCR; TCRdb's copy has only in-frame clones and lacks some. Here the sample spans some 900,000 clones, around 80% being singletons. Material: memory CD4+ T cells sorted from blood. Subset: CD45RA-negative fraction. Receptors were obtained from a man aged 18 to 29 in good health.

The rearrangement uses TRBV6-5 and TRBJ2-7, with unresolved D. The germline gives CDR1 MNHEY, CDR2 SVGAGI. Trimming took 2 bases from V and 5 from J, leaving 10 bases between them. This CDR3 has 13 residues. In nucleotides, the CDR3 is TGTGCCAGCAGTTACGGGGTTCTGAACGAGCAGTACTTC. It is translated as CASSYGVLNEQYF.

This clone was picked up one time. The CDR3 here is CASSCDRSPNEKLFF. The CDR3 region has the DNA TGTGCCAGCAGTTGCGACAGGTCACCAAATGAAAAACTGTTTTTT. This chain connects TRBV7-4 to TRBJ1-4; D might be TRBD1 (6 bases). Germline loops: CDR1 SGHVT, CDR2 SQSDAQ. The CDR3 runs to 15 residues. Trimming took off 6 bases at V and 5 bases at J, with 16 bases between the two ends.

This clone was seen a handful of times. The chain employs TRBV4-2 and TRBJ1-2; 7 nucleotides line up with TRBD1. Trimming cost V 4 bases and J 3 bases; bases outside gene matches: 8. The CDR3 is 15 residues long. The germline CDR1 and CDR2 sequences are LGHNA and YNFKEQ. The CDR3, as DNA: TGTGCCAGCAGCCGATCCCAGGGGGGGGACTATGGCTACACCTTC. Translated: CASSRSQGGDYGYTF.

The chain recombines TRBV6-6 with TRBJ1-6; the D gene is possibly TRBD1 (5 bases). V dropped 2 bases and J dropped 7 bases, with 15 bases sitting between them. The CDR3 length is 16 residues. Germline V lookup: CDR1 MNHNY, CDR2 SVGAGI (reference sequence). The CDR3, as DNA: TGTGCCAGCAGTTACAGGCTTGGGGCGGGAAATTCACCCCTCCACTTT. This translates into CASSYRLGAGNSPLHF.

The V gene is TRBV4-3, the J gene TRBJ2-7; 13 positions match TRBD2. CDR3 length equals 15 residues. The V gene's germline CDR1 is LGHNA and CDR2 YSLEER. With 1 base clipped from V and 5 bases from J, the junction kept 2 bases outside the gene matches. CDR3 residues: CASSQGTSGSNEQYF. The CDR3 nucleotides are TGCGCCAGCAGCCAAGGGACTAGCGGGAGCAACGAGCAGTACTTC.

A note on this clone: The sample carries other DNA sequences with the same CDR3. The J gene is TRBJ2-3, the V gene TRBV9; D is unresolved. Germline values: CDR1 SGDLS, CDR2 YYNGEE. CDR3 size: 15 residues. Trimming shortened V by 0 bases and J by 0 bases, and 8 bases separated the two germline ends. The CDR3 DNA sequence: TGTGCCAGCAGCGTAGATGGTACAAGCACAGATACGCAGTATTTT. Translated: CASSVDGTSTDTQYF.

The chain couples TRBV27 to TRBJ2-7; D gene ambiguous. Per germline, CDR1 MNHEY and CDR2 SMNVEV (reference sequence). This CDR3 has 11 amino acids. The ends were cut back, 2 bases at V and 7 bases at J, with 6 bases in the middle. In DNA, the CDR3 is TGTGCCAGCAGTTTAAGCAGTGAGCAGTACTTC. Its translation is CASSLSSEQYF.

V usage is TRBV7-9 and J usage is TRBJ1-1; D call uncertain. Deletions cut 0 bases from V and 5 bases from J, with 10 bases between. The CDR3 spans 14 residues. Per the germline V gene, CDR1 is SEHNR and CDR2 is FQNEAQ (reference sequence). CDR3 region: CASSLAAGGTEAFF. The CDR3 nucleotides are TGTGCCAGCAGCTTAGCGGCAGGTGGTACTGAAGCTTTCTTT. The full variable domain, completed using reference TRBV7-9 and TRBJ1-1, is DTGVSQNPRHKITKRGQNVTFRCDPISEHNRLYWYRQTLGQGPEFLTYFQNEAQLEKSRLLSDRFSAERPKGSFSTLEIQRTEQGDSAMYLCASSLAAGGTEAFFGQGTRLTVV.

This clone was counted once. The genes are TRBV10-3 and TRBJ2-5; 10 bases agree with TRBD1. J was trimmed by 5 bases and V by 5 bases; bases with no gene match: 11. The germline V gene encodes CDR1 ENHRY and CDR2 SYGVKD. This CDR3 spans 16 amino acids. The DNA of the CDR3 is TGTGCCATCAGTCCAAGACAGGGGGCATATGGGGAGACCCAGTACTTC. Protein: CAISPRQGAYGETQYF.

The V call is TRBV12-5, the J call TRBJ2-7; 7 bases line up with TRBD1. The V and J ends lost 6 bases and 2 bases, in that order; junction bases with no gene match: 4. Germline CDR1 reads LGHNT; CDR2 reads FRNRAP. This CDR3 is 13 amino acids long. The CDR3 DNA is TGTGCTAGTGGCCCTCAGGGGGCCTACGAGCAGTACTTC. This translates into CASGPQGAYEQYF.

J is TRBJ1-4 and V is TRBV6-5; the D gene is possibly TRBD1 (6 bases). Between the trimmed V and J ends, which lost 7 bases and 7 bases, there was a span of 16 bases. Germline CDR1 is MNHEY and CDR2 is SVGAGI. This CDR3 spans 14 amino acids. CDR3 DNA sequence: TGTGCCAGCATTGGCAGGGGTGGAGGTGAAAAACTGTTTTTT. Translated: CASIGRGGGEKLFF.

The chain combines TRBV4-1 with TRBJ2-1; TRBD1 matches 7 bases. This CDR3 spans 17 amino acids. J was trimmed by 0 bases and V by 1 base; bases with no gene match: 6. Germline assignment: CDR1 MGHRA and CDR2 YSYEKL. This CDR3 is CASSQGTTGSSYNEQFF. CDR3 sequence (DNA): TGCGCCAGCAGCCAAGGGACGACAGGGAGCTCCTACAATGAGCAGTTCTTC.

In DNA form, the CDR3 reads TGTGCCAGCAGCCCGACCGTTGGCAGCCTGTATGGCTACACCTTC. Translating it yields CASSPTVGSLYGYTF. The rearrangement uses TRBV7-8 and TRBJ1-2; D is unresolved. The germline V and J ends were trimmed by 5 bases and 5 bases, with 18 bases remaining between them. Germline V gene lookup returns CDR1 SGHVS and CDR2 FQNEAQ. This CDR3 has 15 residues.

The chain carries TRBV21-1 and TRBJ1-2. TRBV21-1 is a listed pseudogene. This CDR3 comprises 13 residues. The CDR3 reads CASSKGGVQGYTF. The CDR3 region has the DNA TGTGCCAGCAGCAAAGGGGGAGTTCAGGGCTACACCTTC.

The rearrangement joins TRBV9 to TRBJ2-1; 9 bases map to TRBD2. The junction had 14 bases not matched to a gene; V was cut back by 3 bases and J by 10 bases. The CDR3 length is 16 residues. CDR1 is SGDLS, CDR2 YYNGEE, per germline. In nucleotides, the CDR3 is TGTGCCAGCAGCGCGGGGATGAGCGGGAGGACGGGGGAGCAGTTCTTC. This encodes CASSAGMSGRTGEQFF.

The V and J genes are TRBV5-1 and TRBJ2-7; D not resolved. The CDR3 contains 14 residues. From germline, CDR1 is SGHRS and CDR2 YFSETQ. V was pared by 0 bases and J by 9 bases, with 16 bases between. Written as DNA, the CDR3 is TGCGCCAGCAGCTTGGGGGGTTCGCTAGACGGGCAGTACTTC. Protein product: CASSLGGSLDGQYF.

The V and J genes are TRBV21-1 and TRBJ2-7; the D segment call TRBD1 is taken from the table without a DNA check. TRBV21-1 is labeled a pseudogene. The CDR3 is made up of 14 amino acids. CDR3 DNA: TGTGCCAGCAGCGGACGGACAGTCCCCTACGAGCAGTACTTC. Amino acid sequence: CASSGRTVPYEQYF.

The chain joins TRBV14 to TRBJ2-5, with 7 bases aligning to TRBD1. The CDR3 consists of 15 residues. Germline V gene data show CDR1 as SGHDN and CDR2 as FVKESK. The V gene end was trimmed by 2 bases and the J gene end by 5 bases; junction bases not matched to a gene: 8. CDR3 protein: CASSQRGQPGETQYF. As DNA, the CDR3 is TGTGCCAGCAGCCAAAGGGGACAGCCCGGGGAGACCCAGTACTTC. Drawing the rest from reference TRBV14 and TRBJ2-5, the complete variable domain is EAGVTQFPSHSVIEKGQTVTLRCDPISGHDNLYWYRRVMGKEIKFLLHFVKESKQDESGMPNNRFLAERTGGTYSTLKVQPAELEDSGVYFCASSQRGQPGETQYFGPGTRLLVL.

The gene calls are TRBV5-1 and TRBJ1-2; tentative D call: TRBD1 (6 bases). V gave up 5 bases and J gave up 6 bases, with 14 bases separating them. The CDR3 sequence is 13 residues long. Germline assignment: CDR1 SGHRS and CDR2 YFSETQ. This CDR3 reads CASSSGGANGYTF. The CDR3 DNA follows: TGCGCCAGCAGTTCGGGGGGCGCGAATGGCTACACCTTC. The full variable domain, in which reference TRBV5-1 and TRBJ1-2 provide the parts outside the CDR3, is KAGVTQTPRYLIKTRGQQVTLSCSPISGHRSVSWYQQTPGQGLQFLFEYFSETQRNKGNFPGRFSGRQFSNSRSEMNVSTLELGDSALYLCASSSGGANGYTFGSGTRLTVV.

Of note for this clone: Other nucleotide sequences from this sample produce the same CDR3. The chain is built from TRBV7-2 and TRBJ2-7; 10 bases line up with TRBD2. The trim removed 1 base at V and 1 base at J, leaving 4 bases unmatched. The germline V gene has CDR1 SGHTA and CDR2 FQGNSA. There are 16 residues in the CDR3. The CDR3 reads CASSLVAGGLSYEQYF. Written as DNA, the CDR3 is TGTGCCAGCAGCTTAGTAGCGGGAGGCCTTTCCTACGAGCAGTACTTC. Supplemented by reference TRBV7-2 and TRBJ2-7, the full variable domain reads GAGVSQSPSNKVTEKGKDVELRCDPISGHTALYWYRQSLGQGLEFLIYFQGNSAPDKSGLPSDRFSAERTGGSVSTLTIQRTQQEDSAVYLCASSLVAGGLSYEQYFGPGTRLTVT.

In its sample, this clone was seen a few times. This sequence joins TRBV18 and TRBJ2-3; the D is unclear. Germline CDR1 and CDR2: KGHSH and LQKENI. V was cut by 5 bases and J by 0 bases, with 6 bases left in between. This CDR3 spans 13 amino acids. DNA of the CDR3: TGTGCCAGCTCAGGGGTGAGCACAGATACGCAGTATTTT. As protein: CASSGVSTDTQYF.

This clone was seen at least ten times. The chain is built from TRBV18 and TRBJ2-3, with 7 bases that match TRBD2. The CDR3 loop spans 18 amino acids. Trimming took 3 bases from V and 1 from J; bases not matched to a gene: 13. Looked up from germline, CDR1 is KGHSH and CDR2 is LQKENI. DNA of the CDR3: TGTGCCAGCTCACCGCTCCCCCTTTTGGGAGGGGGCACAGATACGCAGTATTTT. This sequence encodes CASSPLPLLGGGTDTQYF. Using reference TRBV18 and TRBJ2-3 for the parts outside the CDR3, the full variable domain is NAGVMQNPRHLVRRRGQEARLRCSPMKGHSHVYWYRQLPEEGLKFMVYLQKENIIDESGMPKERFSAEFPKEGPSILRIQQVVRGDSAAYFCASSPLPLLGGGTDTQYFGPGTRLTVL.